One and the same sample provided the 16 T cell receptor beta chains below, sequenced in a study of cytomegalovirus exposure and HLA in healthy donors. PCR employed 60 Vbeta and 13 Jbeta primers. Sequencing was performed with immunoSEQ multiplex PCR; in TCRdb, only in-frame clones are kept and a portion is missing. The data hold about 98,000 clones, with less than 85% observed a single time. The sequencing input was PBMCs. The receptors were sampled from a male donor in good health and CMV-seronegative.

This chain's CDR3 is CATSRDMKNIQYF. The CDR3 DNA sequence: TGTGCCACCTCACGGGACATGAAAAACATTCAGTACTTC. This chain links TRBV10-3 with TRBJ2-4, with D possibly being TRBD1 (6 bases). Trimming stripped 10 bases from V and 4 bases from J, with 14 bases between. Germline V lookup: CDR1 ENHRY, CDR2 SYGVKD. The CDR3 is made up of 13 amino acids.

The sample holds one count of this clone. This chain uses TRBV19 with TRBJ2-7; D possibly corresponds to TRBD2 (6 bases). The CDR3 has 13 amino acids. Germline V gene sequence: CDR1 LNHDA, CDR2 SQIVND (reference sequence). V was clipped by 4 bases and J by 2 bases, with 9 bases between them. The CDR3 DNA sequence: TGTGCCAGTAGTAGAGGCGGGACCTACGAGCAGTACTTC. Its protein product is CASSRGGTYEQYF.

The count of this clone is one. The chain has TRBV6-5 and TRBJ1-1; 8 bases fit TRBD1. Per the germline V gene, CDR1 is MNHEY and CDR2 is SVGAGI. Unmatched junction bases numbered 4, after V lost 6 bases and J lost 7 bases. The CDR3 loop spans 12 amino acids. CDR3 amino acids: CASSAGTGEAFF. The CDR3 region has the DNA TGTGCCAGCAGCGCCGGGACAGGTGAAGCTTTCTTT.

V is TRBV6-4 and J is TRBJ2-6; 10 bases agree with TRBD1. This CDR3 is built from 16 residues. V trimming: 4 bases; J trimming: 2 bases; junction bases outside the gene matches: 2. The germline CDR1 and CDR2 sequences are MRHNA and SNTAGT. The CDR3 bases are TGTGCCAGCAGTGGGACAGGGGGGACTGGGGCCAACGTCCTGACTTTC. Its translation is CASSGTGGTGANVLTF.

This chain joins TRBV11-2 and TRBJ2-2; D not resolved. This CDR3 is built from 14 residues. Germline V gene data show CDR1 as SGHAT and CDR2 as FQNNGV. V was cut by 1 base and J by 5 bases, with 8 bases left in between. The CDR3 nucleotides are TGTGCCAGCAGCTTAGGGGCGCAGACCGGGGAGCTGTTTTTT. Amino acid sequence: CASSLGAQTGELFF.

The chain joins TRBV5-4 to TRBJ1-1; unclear D gene. V was clipped by 1 base and J by 0 bases, with 10 bases between them. Germline V lookup: CDR1 SGHNT, CDR2 YYREEE (reference sequence). This CDR3 contains 15 residues. As DNA, the CDR3 is TGTGCCAGCAGCTTGCGGAGACCGATGAACACTGAAGCTTTCTTT. It specifies CASSLRRPMNTEAFF.

The chain links TRBV5-1 to TRBJ2-2; the D gene is possibly TRBD2 (5 bases). Per germline, CDR1 SGHRS and CDR2 YFSETQ. The V gene lost 0 bases and the J gene lost 6 bases, with 15 bases spanning the gap. There are 16 residues in the CDR3. The CDR3 loop reads CASSLDPGLGAGELFF. DNA for the CDR3: TGCGCCAGCAGCTTGGATCCGGGGTTAGGTGCCGGGGAGCTGTTTTTT.

The chain is built from TRBV6-1 and TRBJ2-5; D call uncertain. Matching the DNA end better, TRBJ2-7 makes the J call doubtful. This CDR3 is 15 amino acids long. Germline CDR1 reads MNHNS; CDR2 reads SASEGT. The CDR3 nucleotides are TGTGCCAGCAGTTCTCTCGTTGGGTACCTGAGCGAGCAGTACTTC. This encodes CASSSLVGYLSEQYF.

This clone was recorded only once. V and J are TRBV28 and TRBJ2-1, with 10 positions matching TRBD2. Germline V gene sequence: CDR1 MDHEN, CDR2 SYDVKM. The CDR3 runs to 16 residues. J was trimmed by 9 bases and V by 3 bases; bases with no gene match: 11. CDR3 coding DNA: TGTGCCAGCAGTTTTTACCCCAGCGGGAGGGCCGGTGAGCAGTTCTTC. Residues: CASSFYPSGRAGEQFF.

The CDR3: CASSQGLAASYNEQFF. The CDR3, as DNA: TGTGCCAGCAGCCAAGGGCTAGCGGCCTCCTACAATGAGCAGTTCTTC. The chain combines TRBV4-2 with TRBJ2-1; TRBD2 aligns across 7 bases. Germline V gene lookup returns CDR1 LGHNA and CDR2 YNFKEQ. This CDR3 region has 16 residues. J gave up 0 bases and V 1 base, and 3 bases lay outside the gene matches.

This clone was seen only a few times. The J gene is TRBJ1-1, the V gene TRBV28; 9 positions agree with TRBD1. CDR1 and CDR2 (germline): MDHEN, SYDVKM. Germline trimming cut 2 bases from V and 3 bases from J; bases unmatched to any gene: 1. The CDR3 length is 14 residues. CDR3 DNA: TGTGCCAGCAGTTTAAGGACAGGGGACACTGAAGCTTTCTTT. Amino acids: CASSLRTGDTEAFF.

This clone was counted only a few times. The chain uses TRBV5-1 and TRBJ2-5; D not resolved. V lost 3 bases to trimming and J lost 3 bases, with 12 bases between them. Per the germline V gene, CDR1 is SGHRS and CDR2 is YFSETQ. The CDR3 consists of 14 residues. The CDR3, as DNA: TGCGCCAGCAGCTCCCGGAGCCCAGAAGAGACCCAGTACTTC. Protein product: CASSSRSPEETQYF.

V is TRBV6-6 and J is TRBJ1-2; TRBD1 matches 7 bases. Germline V gives CDR1 MNHNY, CDR2 SVGAGI (reference sequence). The ends lost 6 bases at V and 2 bases at J; junction bases unmatched: 9. The CDR3 contains 15 residues. The CDR3, as DNA: TGTGCCAGCAGCGCCGCCCCACAGGGGAACTATGGCTACACCTTC. It translates to CASSAAPQGNYGYTF.

The J gene is TRBJ2-7, the V gene TRBV5-6; TRBD1 matches at 8 bases. The CDR3 consists of 16 residues. V lost 0 bases, J lost 1 base, and 6 bases stayed unmatched. Germline CDR1 is SGHDT and CDR2 is YYEEEE. The CDR3 loop is CASSLGQGARSYEQYF. CDR3 DNA: TGTGCCAGCAGCTTGGGTCAGGGGGCGCGTTCCTACGAGCAGTACTTC.

This clone came up once. The V call is TRBV30, the J call TRBJ2-7; 9 bases line up with TRBD1. CDR1 is GTSNPN, CDR2 SVGIG, per germline (reference sequence). The junction had 10 bases not matched to a gene; V was cut back by 2 bases and J by 5 bases. The CDR3 covers 15 residues. In DNA, the CDR3 is TGTGCCTGGAGTCTAGGGACAGGGATAGTGGACGAGCAGTACTTC. Protein sequence: CAWSLGTGIVDEQYF.

The chain employs TRBV4-3 and TRBJ2-6, with 8 bases aligning to TRBD1. With V trimmed by 5 bases and J by 2 bases, 8 bases remained unmatched. This CDR3 contains 17 residues. Germline CDR1 reads LGHNA; CDR2 reads YSLEER. CDR3 DNA: TGCGCCAGCAGCTCCACGCTACAGGGGGCTGGGGCCAACGTCCTGACTTTC. It translates to CASSSTLQGAGANVLTF.